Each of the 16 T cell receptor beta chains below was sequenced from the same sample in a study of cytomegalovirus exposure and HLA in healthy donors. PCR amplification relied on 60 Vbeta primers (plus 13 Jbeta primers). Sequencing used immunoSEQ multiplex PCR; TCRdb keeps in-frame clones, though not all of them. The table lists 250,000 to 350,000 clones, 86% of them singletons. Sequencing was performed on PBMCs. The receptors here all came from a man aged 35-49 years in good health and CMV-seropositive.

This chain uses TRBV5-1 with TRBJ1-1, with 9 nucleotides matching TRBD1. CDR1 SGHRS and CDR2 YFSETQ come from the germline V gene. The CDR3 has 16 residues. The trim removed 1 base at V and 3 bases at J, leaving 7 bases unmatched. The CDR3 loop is CASSLRDRDSHTEAFF. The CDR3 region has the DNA TGCGCCAGCAGCTTGAGGGACAGGGATTCGCACACTGAAGCTTTCTTT.

CDR3 in DNA: TGCGCCAGCAGCTTAAGATTGGGCGGGAGCTTACCTTACGAGCAGTACTTC. Its translation: CASSLRLGGSLPYEQYF. This rearrangement joins TRBV5-1 to TRBJ2-7, with 7 nucleotides matching TRBD2. Unmatched junction bases numbered 15, after V lost 2 bases and J lost 4 bases. CDR1 and CDR2 from the germline V gene are SGHRS and YFSETQ. The CDR3 has 17 residues.

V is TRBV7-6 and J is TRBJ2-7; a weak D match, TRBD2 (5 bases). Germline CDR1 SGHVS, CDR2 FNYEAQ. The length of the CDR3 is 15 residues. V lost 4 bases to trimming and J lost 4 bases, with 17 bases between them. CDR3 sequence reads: CASSSLEPDFYEQYF. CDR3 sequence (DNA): TGTGCCAGCAGCTCACTAGAACCGGACTTTTACGAGCAGTACTTC.

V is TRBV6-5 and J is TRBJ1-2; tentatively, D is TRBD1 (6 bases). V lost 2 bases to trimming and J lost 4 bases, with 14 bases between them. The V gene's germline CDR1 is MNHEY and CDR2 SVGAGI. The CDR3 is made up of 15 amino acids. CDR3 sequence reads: CASSYEMGALYGYTF. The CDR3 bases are TGTGCCAGCAGTTACGAGATGGGGGCCCTCTATGGCTACACCTTC.

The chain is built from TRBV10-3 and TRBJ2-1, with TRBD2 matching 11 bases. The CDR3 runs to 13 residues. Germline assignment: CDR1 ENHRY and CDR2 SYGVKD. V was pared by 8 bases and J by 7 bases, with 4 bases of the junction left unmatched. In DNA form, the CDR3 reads TGTGCCATCGAGACTAGCGGGACGAATGAGCAGTTCTTC. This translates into CAIETSGTNEQFF.

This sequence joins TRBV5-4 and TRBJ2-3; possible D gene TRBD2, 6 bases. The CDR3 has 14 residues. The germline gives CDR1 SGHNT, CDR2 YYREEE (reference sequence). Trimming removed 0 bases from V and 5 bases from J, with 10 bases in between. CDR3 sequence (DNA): TGTGCCAGCAGCTTGGCGGGAGCGGAAGATACGCAGTATTTT. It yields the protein CASSLAGAEDTQYF.

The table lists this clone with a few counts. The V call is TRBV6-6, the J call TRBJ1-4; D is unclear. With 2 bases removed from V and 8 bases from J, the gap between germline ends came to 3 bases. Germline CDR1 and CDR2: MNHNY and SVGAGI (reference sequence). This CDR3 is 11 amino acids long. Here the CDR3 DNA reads TGTGCCAGCAGTTACGAGGAAAAACTGTTTTTT. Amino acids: CASSYEEKLFF.

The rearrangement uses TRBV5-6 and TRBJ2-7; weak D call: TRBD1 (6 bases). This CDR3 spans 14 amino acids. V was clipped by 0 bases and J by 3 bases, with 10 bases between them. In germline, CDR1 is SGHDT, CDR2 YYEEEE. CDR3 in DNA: TGTGCCAGCAGCTTGGCTGGGGGCGTCTACGAGCAGTACTTC. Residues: CASSLAGGVYEQYF.

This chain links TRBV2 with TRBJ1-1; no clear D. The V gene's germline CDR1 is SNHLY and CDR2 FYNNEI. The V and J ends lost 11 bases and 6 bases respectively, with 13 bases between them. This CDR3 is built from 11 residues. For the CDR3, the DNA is TGTGCCCTAAGCGGGAGGGCTGAAGCTTTCTTT. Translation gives CALSGRAEAFF.

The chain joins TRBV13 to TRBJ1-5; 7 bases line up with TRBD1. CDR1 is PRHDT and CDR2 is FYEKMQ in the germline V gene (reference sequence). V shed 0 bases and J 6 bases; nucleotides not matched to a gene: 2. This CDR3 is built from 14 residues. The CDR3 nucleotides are TGTGCCAGCAGCTTAGGGACAGGGTCTCAGCCCCAGCATTTT. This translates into CASSLGTGSQPQHF.

The CDR3 DNA reads as TGTGCCAGCAGCTTAGAAGCAGGGGGAATCAGCCAGCCCCAGCATTTT. Amino acid sequence: CASSLEAGGISQPQHF. The chain links TRBV7-8 to TRBJ1-5; 7 bases fit TRBD1. The CDR3 spans 16 residues. V was clipped by 1 base and J by 7 bases; unmatched bases: 10. The germline V gene encodes CDR1 SGHVS and CDR2 FQNEAQ. The whole variable domain, remainder taken from reference TRBV7-8 and TRBJ1-5, is GAGVSQSPRYKVAKRGQDVALRCDPISGHVSLFWYQQALGQGPEFLTYFQNEAQLDKSGLPSDRFFAERPEGSVSTLKIQRTQQEDSAVYLCASSLEAGGISQPQHFGDGTRLSIL.

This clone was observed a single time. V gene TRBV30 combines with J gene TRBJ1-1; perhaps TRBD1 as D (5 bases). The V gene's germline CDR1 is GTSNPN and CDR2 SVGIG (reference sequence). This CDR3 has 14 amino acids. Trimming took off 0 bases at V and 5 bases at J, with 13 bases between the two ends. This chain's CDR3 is CAWSVVAGRTEAFF. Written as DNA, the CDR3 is TGTGCCTGGAGTGTAGTGGCAGGGAGGACTGAAGCTTTCTTT.

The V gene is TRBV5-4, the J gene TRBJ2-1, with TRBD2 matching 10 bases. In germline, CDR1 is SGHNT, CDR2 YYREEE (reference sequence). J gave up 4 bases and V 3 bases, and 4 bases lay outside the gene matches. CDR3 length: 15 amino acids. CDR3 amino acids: CASSSGTSAYNEQFF. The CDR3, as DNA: TGTGCCAGCAGCTCCGGGACTAGCGCTTACAATGAGCAGTTCTTC.

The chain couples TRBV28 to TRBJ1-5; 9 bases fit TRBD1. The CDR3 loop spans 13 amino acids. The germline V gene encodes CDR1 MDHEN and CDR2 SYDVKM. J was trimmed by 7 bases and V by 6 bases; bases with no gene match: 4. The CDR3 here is CASRHRGQQPQHF. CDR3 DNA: TGTGCCAGCAGGCACAGGGGGCAGCAGCCCCAGCATTTT.

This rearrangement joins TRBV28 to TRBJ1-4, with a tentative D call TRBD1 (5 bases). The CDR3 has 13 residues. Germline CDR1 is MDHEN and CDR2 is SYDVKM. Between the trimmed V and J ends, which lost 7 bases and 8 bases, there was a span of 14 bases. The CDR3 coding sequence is TGTGCCAGCACCCCTTGGGGGAGGGAAAAACTGTTTTTT. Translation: CASTPWGREKLFF.

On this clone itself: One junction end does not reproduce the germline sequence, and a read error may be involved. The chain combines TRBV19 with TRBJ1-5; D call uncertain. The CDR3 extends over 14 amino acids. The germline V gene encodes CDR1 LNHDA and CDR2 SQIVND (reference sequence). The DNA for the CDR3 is TGTGCCAGTAGCATAGGCGGGAGCAATCAGCCCCAGCATTTT. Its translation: CASSIGGSNQPQHF.